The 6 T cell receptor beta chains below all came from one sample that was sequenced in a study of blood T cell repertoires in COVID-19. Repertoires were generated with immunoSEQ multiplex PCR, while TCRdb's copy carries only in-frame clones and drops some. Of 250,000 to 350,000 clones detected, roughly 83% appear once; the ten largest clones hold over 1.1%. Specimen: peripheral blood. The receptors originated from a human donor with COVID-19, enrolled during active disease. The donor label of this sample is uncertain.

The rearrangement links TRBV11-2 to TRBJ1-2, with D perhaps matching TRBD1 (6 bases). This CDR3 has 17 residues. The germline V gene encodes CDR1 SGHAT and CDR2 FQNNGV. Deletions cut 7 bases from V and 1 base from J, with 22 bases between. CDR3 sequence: CASTPDPGGANNYGYTF. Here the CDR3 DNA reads TGTGCCAGCACCCCGGACCCCGGGGGGGCGAATAACTATGGCTACACCTTC.

This CDR3 is CASSLWGQPNTEAFF. CDR3 bases: TGTGCCAGCAGTTTGTGGGGACAGCCGAACACTGAAGCTTTCTTT. The J gene is TRBJ1-1, the V gene TRBV28; 7 bases are a match to TRBD1. V shed 3 bases and J 1 base; nucleotides not matched to a gene: 5. The germline V gene encodes CDR1 MDHEN and CDR2 SYDVKM. CDR3 length equals 15 residues.

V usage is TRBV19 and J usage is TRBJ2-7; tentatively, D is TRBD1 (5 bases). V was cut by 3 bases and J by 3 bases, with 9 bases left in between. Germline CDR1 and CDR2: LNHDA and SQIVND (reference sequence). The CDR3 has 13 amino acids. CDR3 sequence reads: CASSISQDYEQYF. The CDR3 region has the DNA TGTGCCAGTAGTATTTCACAGGACTACGAGCAGTACTTC.

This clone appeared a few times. CDR3 sequence reads: CASSLGRRSYNEQFF. CDR3 DNA: TGTGCCAGCAGCCTCGGGAGAAGGTCCTACAATGAGCAGTTCTTC. The J gene is TRBJ2-1, the V gene TRBV6-5; D is perhaps TRBD2 (6 bases). Germline V gene data show CDR1 as MNHEY and CDR2 as SVGAGI. There are 15 residues in the CDR3. Trimming removed 6 bases from V and 1 base from J, with 13 bases in between.

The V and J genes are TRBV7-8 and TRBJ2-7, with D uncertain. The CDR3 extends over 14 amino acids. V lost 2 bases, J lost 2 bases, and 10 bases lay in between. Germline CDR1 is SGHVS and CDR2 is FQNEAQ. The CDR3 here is CASSLRSGPYEQYF. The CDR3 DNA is TGTGCCAGCAGCTTAAGATCAGGCCCCTACGAGCAGTACTTC.

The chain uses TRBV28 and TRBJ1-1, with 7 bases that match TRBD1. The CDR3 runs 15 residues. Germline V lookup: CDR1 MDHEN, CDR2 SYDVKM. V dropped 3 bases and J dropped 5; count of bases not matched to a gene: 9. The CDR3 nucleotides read TGTGCCAGCAGTTTCCTACAGGGGTGGGGAACTGAAGCTTTCTTT. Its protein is CASSFLQGWGTEAFF.